Each of the 14 T cell receptor beta chains below was sequenced from the same sample in a study of shared clonotypes between healthy human individuals. TCRdb's table, derived via immunoSEQ multiplex PCR, lists solely in-frame clones and lacks some. The sample lists about 2.5 million clones, around 93% occurring once. Sequenced material: naive CD4+ T cells from PBMCs. Subset: CD45RA+ positively selected. Source of these receptors: a man younger than 35 in good health. Some clones in this sample may be carry-over from other donors' samples.

The V gene is TRBV29-1, the J gene TRBJ1-3; no clear D gene. The CDR3 is 14 amino acids. The V gene's germline CDR1 is SQVTM and CDR2 ANQGSEA. V was shortened by 0 bases and J by 0 bases, with 6 bases between the two germline ends. CDR3 region: CSVEDPYSGNTIYF. Written as DNA, the CDR3 is TGCAGCGTTGAAGATCCTTACTCTGGAAACACCATATATTTT.

A few counts support this clone. This chain connects TRBV19 to TRBJ2-7; D is unresolved. The ends were cut back, 6 bases at V and 4 bases at J, with 22 bases in the middle. The germline gives CDR1 LNHDA, CDR2 SQIVND (reference sequence). The CDR3 contains 16 residues. Here the CDR3 DNA reads TGTGCCAGTAGCTCTGGTCCAGCCGCCCTGATTTACGAGCAGTACTTC. It encodes CASSSGPAALIYEQYF.

V and J are TRBV2 and TRBJ1-5; D not certain. There are 15 residues in the CDR3. The V gene lost 7 bases and the J gene lost 2 bases, with 15 bases spanning the gap. CDR1 is SNHLY and CDR2 is FYNNEI in the germline V gene. The CDR3, as DNA: TGTGCCAGCACATATCAAGCCGGGGGCAATCAGCCCCAGCATTTT. Translation gives CASTYQAGGNQPQHF. Combining the CDR3 with reference TRBV2 and TRBJ1-5 gives the whole variable domain EPEVTQTPSHQVTQMGQEVILRCVPISNHLYFYWYRQILGQKVEFLVSFYNNEISEKSEIFDDQFSVERPDGSNFTLKIRSTKLEDSAMYFCASTYQAGGNQPQHFGDGTRLSIL.

As to this clone: The same CDR3 is also encoded by other DNA sequences in this sample. This chain links TRBV18 with TRBJ2-5; TRBD2 is a possible D gene (5 bases). CDR1 is KGHSH, CDR2 LQKENI, per germline. The V and J ends lost 2 bases and 5 bases respectively, with 6 bases between them. The CDR3 has 12 residues. The CDR3 here is CASSPGEETQYF. DNA for the CDR3: TGTGCCAGCTCACCAGGGGAGGAGACCCAGTACTTC.

This clone was seen a single time. V and J are TRBV29-1 and TRBJ2-1; 9 bases match TRBD2. CDR3 length: 12 residues. The germline gives CDR1 SQVTM, CDR2 ANQGSEA. V shed 4 bases, J shed 14 bases, and the junction held 9 bases outside the gene matches. Written as DNA, the CDR3 is TGCAGCGTTGTAGCGGGAGTAGGAATCGAGTTCTTC. Translating it yields CSVVAGVGIEFF.

This CDR3 reads CASSFSLTTYEQYF. The DNA for the CDR3 is TGTGCCAGCAGTTTTTCACTGACGACCTACGAGCAGTACTTC. The chain carries TRBV28 and TRBJ2-7; the D is unclear. Per germline, CDR1 MDHEN and CDR2 SYDVKM. The CDR3 consists of 14 residues. V gave up 3 bases and J gave up 2 bases, with 11 bases separating them.

V usage is TRBV27 and J usage is TRBJ2-7; the D is unclear. This CDR3 has 14 residues. Germline CDR1 and CDR2: MNHEY and SMNVEV (reference sequence). V lost 3 bases and J lost 2, with 11 bases in between. In nucleotides, the CDR3 is TGTGCCAGCAGTTTCTCAGGCCGGACCTACGAGCAGTACTTC. As protein: CASSFSGRTYEQYF.

This clone is a singleton in its sample. The chain links TRBV28 to TRBJ2-7; tentative D call: TRBD2 (6 bases). This CDR3 has 13 amino acids. Trimming cost V 7 bases and J 0 bases, with 10 bases left between them. Per germline, CDR1 MDHEN and CDR2 SYDVKM. The CDR3 loop reads CASNLASSYEQYF. The CDR3, as DNA: TGTGCCAGCAACCTAGCGAGCTCCTACGAGCAGTACTTC. Full variable domain (remainder filled in from reference TRBV28 and TRBJ2-7): DVKVTQSSRYLVKRTGEKVFLECVQDMDHENMFWYRQDPGLGLRLIYFSYDVKMKEKGDIPEGYSVSREKKERFSLILESASTNQTSMYLCASNLASSYEQYFGPGTRLTVT.

The genes are TRBV5-4 and TRBJ2-7; D might be TRBD1 (5 bases). The V end lost 3 bases, the J end lost 2 bases, and 12 bases lay between the germline ends. The CDR3 is made up of 14 amino acids. Germline lookup yields CDR1 SGHNT and CDR2 YYREEE (reference sequence). The CDR3 spells CASSWGGGAYEQYF. CDR3 coding DNA: TGTGCCAGCAGCTGGGGCGGTGGGGCCTACGAGCAGTACTTC.

This rearrangement joins TRBV19 to TRBJ2-2; 8 nucleotides align to TRBD2. V trimming: 1 base; J trimming: 0 bases; junction bases outside the gene matches: 10. This CDR3 comprises 19 residues. Germline CDR1 and CDR2: LNHDA and SQIVND (reference sequence). The chain's CDR3 is CASSIGRLAGGPNTGELFF. The CDR3 nucleotides are TGTGCCAGTAGTATAGGTAGGCTAGCGGGCGGGCCGAACACCGGGGAGCTGTTTTTT.

V and J are TRBV28 and TRBJ1-2; D is unclear. The ends were cut back, 2 bases at V and 4 bases at J, with 11 bases in the middle. Germline V CDR1 and CDR2: MDHEN, SYDVKM. CDR3 length: 14 residues. DNA of the CDR3: TGTGCCAGCAGTTTACGGGAGAGACCCTATGGCTACACCTTC. This sequence encodes CASSLRERPYGYTF.

The V call is TRBV7-9, the J call TRBJ1-1; D is unclear. Between the trimmed V and J ends, which lost 3 bases and 3 bases, there was a span of 8 bases. Germline V gives CDR1 SEHNR, CDR2 FQNEAQ (reference sequence). The CDR3 is 13 residues long. CDR3 in DNA: TGTGCCAGCAGCTTTCGTCGGGACACTGAAGCTTTCTTT. The encoded protein is CASSFRRDTEAFF.

The chain recombines TRBV30 with TRBJ2-2; 14 bases match TRBD2. In germline, CDR1 is GTSNPN, CDR2 SVGIG (reference sequence). The trim removed 5 bases at V and 4 bases at J, leaving 18 bases unmatched. The CDR3 is made up of 20 amino acids. CDR3 coding DNA: TGTGCCTGGTTCGACAGGGTAGGGACTAGCGGGAGCGAGCTCACCGGGGAGCTGTTTTTT. It is translated as CAWFDRVGTSGSELTGELFF.

The chain combines TRBV4-1 with TRBJ2-7; no firm D call. Germline V gives CDR1 MGHRA, CDR2 YSYEKL. V was pared by 4 bases and J by 4 bases, with 17 bases between. This CDR3 region has 15 residues. The CDR3 DNA reads as TGCGCCAGCAGCCGAGAAGCCCAGCCCCTTTACGAGCAGTACTTC. It yields the protein CASSREAQPLYEQYF.